This T cell receptor beta chain came from a study of response to subunit inactivated influenza vaccine (dated by TCRdb to about 2018). About the study as a whole: Deep quantitative profiling of the T cell receptor repertoire was used in the study to follow responses to a trivalent subunit inactivated influenza vaccine.

Worth noting for this clonotype: Its antigen target is currently unknown. No base quality information exists; no much larger clone differs at one position.

To prepare the library, RT-PCR was applied. For sequencing, an Illumina HiSeq 2500 was employed. The raw public reads went through TCRdb reprocessing: fastp at Q25, MiXCR clone calling, in-frame beta chains kept. CDR3 protein duplicates are merged, each entry listing the most common genes and DNA. This sample gives about 650,000 distinct CDR3 sequences in total; 13% to 15% of them show up just once. The ten largest clones add up to 7.5% to 8% of the sample. Overall results and qualifications from the work: The authors suggested that each seasonal influenza vaccination may recruit only a limited number of new T cells.

The V end loses 1 base and the J end loses 8 bases, and a stretch of 14 bases separates them. The germline V gene (reference sequence) gives CDR1 as DFQATT and CDR2 as SNEGSKA. Spanning cysteine to phenylalanine, the CDR3 consists of 13 amino acids. Here the CDR3 DNA is all that survives: 39 bases in frame from base 1. Material: PBMCs from blood, obtained around 15 days before vaccination. The clonotype comes from a middle-aged man who received an inactivated influenza vaccine. Donor details come from another sample of the same person, matched by shared clones. The V gene is TRBV20-1 and the J gene is TRBJ1-2, and perhaps TRBD1 as D gene, on 5 matching bases. The DNA sequence is TGCAGTGCTAGAGTTTCAGGGCTGCGGGGCTACACCTTC. This is translated as CSARVSGLRGYTF.